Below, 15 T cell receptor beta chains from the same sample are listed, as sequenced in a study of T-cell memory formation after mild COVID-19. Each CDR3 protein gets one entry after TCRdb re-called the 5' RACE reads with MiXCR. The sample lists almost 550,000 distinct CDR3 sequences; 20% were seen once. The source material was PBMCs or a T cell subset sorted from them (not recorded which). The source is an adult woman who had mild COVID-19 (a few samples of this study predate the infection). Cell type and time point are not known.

The CDR3 DNA follows: TGTGCCTGGAGCCCCCATACGCAGTATTTT. Translation: CAWSPHTQYF. The chain links TRBV30 to TRBJ2-3; no clear D gene. Germline CDR1 and CDR2: GTSNPN and SVGIG (reference sequence). The CDR3 runs to 10 residues. V was trimmed by 3 bases and J by 7 bases, leaving 5 bases between them.

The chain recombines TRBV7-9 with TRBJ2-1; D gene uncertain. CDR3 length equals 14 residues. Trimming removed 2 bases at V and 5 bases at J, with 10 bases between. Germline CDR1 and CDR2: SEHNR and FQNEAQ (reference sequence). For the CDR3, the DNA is TGTGCCAGCAGCTTATCACTGTTTAACAATGAGCAGTTCTTC. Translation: CASSLSLFNNEQFF.

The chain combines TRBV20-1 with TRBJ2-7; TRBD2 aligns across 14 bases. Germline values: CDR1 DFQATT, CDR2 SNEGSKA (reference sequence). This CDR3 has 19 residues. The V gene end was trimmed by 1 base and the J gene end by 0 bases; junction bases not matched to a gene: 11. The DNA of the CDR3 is TGCAGTGCTAGAGCCTTTTCTGGACTAGCGGGAGGTCACTCCTACGAGCAGTACTTC. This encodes CSARAFSGLAGGHSYEQYF.

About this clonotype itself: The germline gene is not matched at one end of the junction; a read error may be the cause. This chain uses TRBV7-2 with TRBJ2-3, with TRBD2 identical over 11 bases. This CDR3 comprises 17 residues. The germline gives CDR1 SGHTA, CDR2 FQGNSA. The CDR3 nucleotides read TGTGCCAGCAGCTTGGGTCTAGCGGGAGGAGCTTCTCCCTTCGTGGTTTTT. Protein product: CASSLGLAGGASPFVVF.

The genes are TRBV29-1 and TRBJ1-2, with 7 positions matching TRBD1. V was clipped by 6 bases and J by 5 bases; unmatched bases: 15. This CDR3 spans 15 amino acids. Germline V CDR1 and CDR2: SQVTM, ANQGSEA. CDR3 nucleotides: TGCAGCGTCGCGACAGGGAGGCCAACCGGATATGGCTACACCTTC. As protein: CSVATGRPTGYGYTF.

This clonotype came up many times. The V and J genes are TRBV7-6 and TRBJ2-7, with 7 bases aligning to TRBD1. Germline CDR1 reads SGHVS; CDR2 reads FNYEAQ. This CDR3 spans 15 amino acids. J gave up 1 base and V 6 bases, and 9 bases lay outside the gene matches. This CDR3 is CASSSNTGQSYEQYF. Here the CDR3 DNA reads TGTGCCAGCAGTTCCAATACGGGACAGTCCTACGAGCAGTACTTC.

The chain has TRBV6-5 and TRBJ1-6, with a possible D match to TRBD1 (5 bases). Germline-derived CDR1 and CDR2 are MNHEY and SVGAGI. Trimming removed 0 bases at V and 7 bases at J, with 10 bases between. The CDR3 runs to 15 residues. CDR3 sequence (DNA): TGTGCCAGCAGTTACTCGAACAGGCAGAATTCACCCCTCCACTTT. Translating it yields CASSYSNRQNSPLHF.

The CDR3 protein is CASSYSGVQAGELFF. CDR3 DNA: TGCGCCAGCAGCTACTCAGGGGTGCAGGCCGGGGAGCTGTTTTTT. The J gene is TRBJ2-2, the V gene TRBV5-1; a weak D match, TRBD1 (6 bases). Trimming cost V 3 bases and J 6 bases, with 15 bases left between them. The germline V gene has CDR1 SGHRS and CDR2 YFSETQ. The CDR3 runs 15 residues. The whole variable domain, remainder taken from reference TRBV5-1 and TRBJ2-2, is KAGVTQTPRYLIKTRGQQVTLSCSPISGHRSVSWYQQTPGQGLQFLFEYFSETQRNKGNFPGRFSGRQFSNSRSEMNVSTLELGDSALYLCASSYSGVQAGELFFGEGSRLTVL.

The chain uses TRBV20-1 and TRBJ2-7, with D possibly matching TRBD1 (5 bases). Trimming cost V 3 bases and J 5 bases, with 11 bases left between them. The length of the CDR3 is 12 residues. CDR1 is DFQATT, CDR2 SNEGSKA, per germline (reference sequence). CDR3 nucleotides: TGCAGTGCTAGGGTCAGGGAACACGAGCAGTACTTC. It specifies CSARVREHEQYF.

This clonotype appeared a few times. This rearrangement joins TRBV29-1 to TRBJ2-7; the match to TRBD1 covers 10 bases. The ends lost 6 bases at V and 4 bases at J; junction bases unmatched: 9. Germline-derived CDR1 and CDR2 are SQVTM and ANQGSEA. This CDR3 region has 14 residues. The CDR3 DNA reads TGCAGCGTGGGGGTGGGACAGGGGAGATACGAGCAGTACTTC. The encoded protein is CSVGVGQGRYEQYF.

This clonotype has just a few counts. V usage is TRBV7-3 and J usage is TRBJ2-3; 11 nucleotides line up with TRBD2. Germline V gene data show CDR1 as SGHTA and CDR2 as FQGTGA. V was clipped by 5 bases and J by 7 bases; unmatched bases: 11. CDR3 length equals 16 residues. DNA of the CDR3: TGTGCCAGCAGCCCCGGAAATAGCGGGGGGGCCAATACGCAGTATTTT. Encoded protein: CASSPGNSGGANTQYF.

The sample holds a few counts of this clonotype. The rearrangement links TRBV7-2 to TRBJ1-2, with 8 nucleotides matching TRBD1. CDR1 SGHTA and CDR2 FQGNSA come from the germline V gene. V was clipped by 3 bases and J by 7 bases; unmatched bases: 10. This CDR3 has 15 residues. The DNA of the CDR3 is TGTGCCAGCAGCTTTTTCCAACAGGGGGAGGGTGGCTACACCTTC. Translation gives CASSFFQQGEGGYTF.

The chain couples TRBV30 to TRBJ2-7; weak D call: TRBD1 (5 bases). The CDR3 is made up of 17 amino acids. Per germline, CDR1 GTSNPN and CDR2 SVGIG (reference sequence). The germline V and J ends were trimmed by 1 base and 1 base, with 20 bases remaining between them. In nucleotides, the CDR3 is TGTGCCTGGAGTGATATTAGTCCCCACAGGCCGTCCTACGAGCAGTACTTC. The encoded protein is CAWSDISPHRPSYEQYF.

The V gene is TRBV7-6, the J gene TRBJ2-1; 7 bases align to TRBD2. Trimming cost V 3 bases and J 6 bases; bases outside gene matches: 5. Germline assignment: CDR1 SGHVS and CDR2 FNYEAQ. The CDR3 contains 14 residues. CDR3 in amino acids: CASSFDAGANEQFF. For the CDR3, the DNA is TGTGCCAGCAGCTTTGACGCGGGAGCCAATGAGCAGTTCTTC. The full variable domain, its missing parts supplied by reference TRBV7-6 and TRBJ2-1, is GAGVSQSPRYKVTKRGQDVALRCDPISGHVSLYWYRQALGQGPEFLTYFNYEAQQDKSGLPNDRFSAERPEGSISTLTIQRTEQRDSAMYRCASSFDAGANEQFFGPGTRLTVL.

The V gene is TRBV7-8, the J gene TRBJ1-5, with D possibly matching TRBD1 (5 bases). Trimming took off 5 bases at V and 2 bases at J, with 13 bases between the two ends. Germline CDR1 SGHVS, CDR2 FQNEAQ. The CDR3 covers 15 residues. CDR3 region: CASSPRRVGNQPQHF. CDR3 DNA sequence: TGTGCCAGCAGCCCCCGCAGGGTGGGCAATCAGCCCCAGCATTTT.